Listed here are 10 T cell receptor beta chains from one sample, sequenced in a study of graft-versus-host responses after intestinal transplantation. Antigens of these TCRs are unknown. Data came from immunoSEQ multiplex PCR; TCRdb stores just in-frame clones and leaves some out. The table has roughly 75,000 clones, 91% seen once. Sequences were derived from unstimulated CD4+ T cells sorted from spleen or lymph node cells, sampled before intestinal transplant. The receptor set was obtained from a human donor who received an intestinal transplant.

The CDR3 DNA follows: TGTGCCAGCAGCCTGCAGGGGCCCCTCGAGCAGTACTTC. This encodes CASSLQGPLEQYF. The V call is TRBV11-2, the J call TRBJ2-7; TRBD1 might be the D (6 bases). Germline-derived CDR1 and CDR2 are SGHAT and FQNNGV. The V end lost 5 bases, the J end lost 6 bases, and 14 bases lay between the germline ends. The CDR3 is made up of 13 amino acids. The whole variable domain, remainder taken from reference TRBV11-2 and TRBJ2-7, is EAGVAQSPRYKIIEKRQSVAFWCNPISGHATLYWYQQILGQGPKLLIQFQNNGVVDDSQLPKDRFSAERLKGVDSTLKIQPAKLEDSAVYLCASSLQGPLEQYFGPGTRLTVT.

J is TRBJ1-4 and V is TRBV6-6, with 9 bases lining up with TRBD1. The V segment lost 6 bases and the J segment 4 bases; nucleotides outside the gene matches: 9. The CDR3 totals 16 residues. The V gene's germline CDR1 is MNHNY and CDR2 SVGAGI (reference sequence). The CDR3 nucleotides read TGTGCCAGCAGGCGGACAGGGGCTCGGGATAATGAAAAACTGTTTTTT. Translated: CASRRTGARDNEKLFF.

The chain is built from TRBV19 and TRBJ1-1, with 9 bases that match TRBD1. From germline, CDR1 is LNHDA and CDR2 SQIVND (reference sequence). The CDR3 runs to 16 residues. J was trimmed by 4 bases and V by 3 bases; bases with no gene match: 9. CDR3 in amino acids: CASSIPRQGVGTEAFF. CDR3 bases: TGTGCCAGTAGTATCCCCCGACAGGGGGTAGGCACTGAAGCTTTCTTT.

This clone appeared a few times. The chain combines TRBV30 with TRBJ1-6; 7 positions match TRBD1. The CDR3 has 16 amino acids. Germline CDR1 and CDR2: GTSNPN and SVGIG (reference sequence). V was clipped by 3 bases and J by 6 bases; unmatched bases: 11. CDR3 coding DNA: TGTGCCTGGAGGGTCAACAGGGGCGCAGGTAATTCACCCCTCCACTTT. This sequence encodes CAWRVNRGAGNSPLHF.

The chain is built from TRBV5-1 and TRBJ2-2, with TRBD1 as a possible D gene (5 bases). Deletions cut 1 base from V and 5 bases from J, with 9 bases between. Per the germline V gene, CDR1 is SGHRS and CDR2 is YFSETQ. This CDR3 has 14 amino acids. The CDR3 DNA reads as TGCGCCAGCAGCTTGTCAGGGCTAACCGGGGAGCTGTTTTTT. Translation gives CASSLSGLTGELFF.

The chain combines TRBV4-3 with TRBJ2-7; D uncertain. The CDR3 runs to 17 residues. Germline-derived CDR1 and CDR2 are LGHNA and YSLEER. Trimming stripped 0 bases from V and 4 bases from J, with 19 bases between. CDR3 sequence: CASSQELSVGPGYEQYF. CDR3 DNA: TGCGCCAGCAGCCAAGAACTCTCGGTAGGTCCCGGGTACGAGCAGTACTTC.

The chain links TRBV19 to TRBJ1-4; D perhaps matches TRBD1 (5 bases). This CDR3 has 16 amino acids. Germline V CDR1 and CDR2: LNHDA, SQIVND (reference sequence). The V and J ends lost 6 bases and 5 bases respectively, with 19 bases between them. As DNA, the CDR3 is TGTGCCAGTAGCTTTGGAAGGAGGGGTTCCAATGAAAAACTGTTTTTT. Translated: CASSFGRRGSNEKLFF.

V gene TRBV7-2 combines with J gene TRBJ2-2, with 9 bases identical to TRBD2. Germline loops: CDR1 SGHTA, CDR2 FQGNSA. Unmatched junction bases numbered 14, after V lost 4 bases and J lost 2 bases. The CDR3 sequence is 19 residues long. This chain's CDR3 is CASSSLSGGGGLNTGELFF. The CDR3 DNA reads TGTGCCAGCAGCTCACTTAGCGGGGGCGGGGGCCTTAACACCGGGGAGCTGTTTTTT.

The rearrangement links TRBV30 to TRBJ2-1, with a tentative D call TRBD2 (5 bases). The germline V and J ends were trimmed by 2 bases and 5 bases, with 16 bases remaining between them. CDR3 length equals 15 residues. In germline, CDR1 is GTSNPN, CDR2 SVGIG (reference sequence). CDR3 in amino acids: CAWSLTQPGNNEQFF. DNA for the CDR3: TGTGCCTGGAGTCTCACTCAGCCGGGGAACAATGAGCAGTTCTTC. Full variable domain (outside the CDR3, taken from reference TRBV30 and TRBJ2-1): SQTIHQWPATLVQPVGSPLSLECTVEGTSNPNLYWYRQAAGRGLQLLFYSVGIGQISSEVPQNLSASRPQDRQFILSSKKLLLSDSGFYLCAWSLTQPGNNEQFFGPGTRLTVL.

The V call is TRBV19, the J call TRBJ1-3; maybe TRBD1 (6 bases). The CDR3 runs 15 residues. The germline V gene encodes CDR1 LNHDA and CDR2 SQIVND (reference sequence). Trimming took off 10 bases at V and 1 base at J, with 17 bases between the two ends. This CDR3 is CATARGWDSGNTIYF. The CDR3 coding sequence is TGTGCCACCGCAAGGGGGTGGGATTCTGGAAACACCATATATTTT.